This T cell receptor (beta chain) is from a study of shared clonotypes between healthy human individuals. Generated by immunoSEQ multiplex PCR, the TCRdb table keeps only in-frame clones and is missing some. The sample includes hundreds of thousands of clones, approximately 92% seen only once; the top ten take approximately 25%. Germline V gives CDR1 SGHRS, CDR2 YFSETQ. This CDR3 spans 13 amino acids. Trimming removed 4 bases from V and 3 bases from J, with 11 bases in between. Only CD45RO-negative cells positively selected for CCR7 counted as naive CD8 cells, so terminally differentiated effector memory CD45RA+ cells were excluded.

V usage is TRBV5-1 and J usage is TRBJ2-7; D remains unclear. The sequenced material came from naive CD8+ T cells sorted from blood. This clonotype was sampled from a man in his thirties or forties in good health. The CDR3: CASSGENIYEQYF. CDR3 nucleotides: TGCGCCAGCAGCGGGGAAAACATCTACGAGCAGTACTTC. The whole variable domain, filled in from reference TRBV5-1 and TRBJ2-7, reads KAGVTQTPRYLIKTRGQQVTLSCSPISGHRSVSWYQQTPGQGLQFLFEYFSETQRNKGNFPGRFSGRQFSNSRSEMNVSTLELGDSALYLCASSGENIYEQYFGPGTRLTVT.